The TCR beta chain described here comes from a study of cytomegalovirus exposure and HLA in healthy donors. The study, taken as a whole, reports: Within the data, a cluster of highly shared sequence variants was likely a sequencing artifact. The study labeled more than 150 TCR beta chains cytomegalovirus-associated. TCR beta V segments were, for the most part, productive about 87% or about 30% of the time in an earlier analysis. It was taken for granted in presence/absence analyses that sequencing depth across donors was roughly uniform.

The CDR3 runs to 14 residues. The germline V gene encodes CDR1 SGHDT and CDR2 YYEEEE. The V and J ends lost 3 bases and 1 base, in that order; junction bases with no gene match: 4. Vbeta (60) and Jbeta (13) primers were used in the PCR. Sequencing was performed with immunoSEQ multiplex PCR; in TCRdb, only in-frame clones are kept and a portion is missing. The data contain 150,000 to 200,000 clones, roughly 78% of them singletons. With respect to this clone: The antigen is not known.

Material: PBMCs. The sequence derives from a woman aged 40-49 years in good health and CMV-seronegative. The J gene is TRBJ2-7, the V gene TRBV5-6; 7 bases agree with TRBD1. The CDR3 DNA reads TGTGCCAGCAGCTCGAGACAGGGATCCTACGAGCAGTACTTC. This translates into CASSSRQGSYEQYF.